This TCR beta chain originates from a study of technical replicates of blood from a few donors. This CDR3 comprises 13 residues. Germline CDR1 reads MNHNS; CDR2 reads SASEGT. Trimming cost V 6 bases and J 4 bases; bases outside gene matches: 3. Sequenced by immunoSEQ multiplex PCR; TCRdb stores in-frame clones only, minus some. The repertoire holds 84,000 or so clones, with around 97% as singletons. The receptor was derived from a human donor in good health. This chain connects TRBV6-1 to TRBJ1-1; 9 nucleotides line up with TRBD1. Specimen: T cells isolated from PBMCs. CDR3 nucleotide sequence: TGTGCCAGCAGGGAGACAGGGGGCACTGAAGCTTTCTTT. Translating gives CASRETGGTEAFF.